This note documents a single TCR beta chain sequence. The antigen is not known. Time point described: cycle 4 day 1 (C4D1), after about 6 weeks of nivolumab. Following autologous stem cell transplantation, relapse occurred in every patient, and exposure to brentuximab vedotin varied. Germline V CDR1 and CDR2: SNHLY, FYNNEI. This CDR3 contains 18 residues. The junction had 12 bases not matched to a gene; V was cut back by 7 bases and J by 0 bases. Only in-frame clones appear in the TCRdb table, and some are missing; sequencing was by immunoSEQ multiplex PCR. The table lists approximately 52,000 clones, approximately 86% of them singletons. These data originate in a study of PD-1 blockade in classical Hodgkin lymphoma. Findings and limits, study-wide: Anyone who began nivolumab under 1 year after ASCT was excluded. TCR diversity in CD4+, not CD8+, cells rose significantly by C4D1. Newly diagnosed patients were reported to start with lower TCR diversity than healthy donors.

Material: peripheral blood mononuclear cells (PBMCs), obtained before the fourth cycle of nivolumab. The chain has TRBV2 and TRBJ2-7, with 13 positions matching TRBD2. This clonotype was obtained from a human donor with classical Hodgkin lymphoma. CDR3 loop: CASTWTSGRRELSYEQYF. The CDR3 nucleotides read TGTGCCAGCACCTGGACTAGCGGGAGAAGGGAACTCTCCTACGAGCAGTACTTC.